This TCR beta chain appears in the sequencing data of a study of T cell responses to AZD1222 COVID-19 vaccine. The method was immunoSEQ multiplex PCR; TCRdb's version includes in-frame clones alone and lacks a portion of them. The sample holds around 150,000 clones, around 92% seen once. The germline gives CDR1 SGHRS, CDR2 YFSETQ. V lost 0 bases and J 2 bases, leaving 9 bases between the germline ends. This CDR3 comprises 14 residues. The source material was peripheral blood, sampled 28 days after the second AZD1222 dose. The chain uses TRBV5-1 and TRBJ2-7; D ambiguous. The receptor's source is an adult who received the AZD1222 COVID-19 vaccine. The CDR3 DNA sequence: TGCGCCAGCAGCTTGGCCCCTCTACCCTACGAGCAGTACTTC. Its protein is CASSLAPLPYEQYF.